This entry features one T cell receptor (beta chain) sequence. The antigen is not known. V was clipped by 0 bases and J by 8 bases, with 13 bases between them. This CDR3 spans 14 amino acids. CDR1 and CDR2 from the germline V gene are SGHAT and FQNNGV. The source of the sample is a study of graft-versus-host responses after intestinal transplantation. Overall study results and limits: Early HvG declines after transplant were associated with peak circulating GvH clone levels.

Data came from immunoSEQ multiplex PCR; TCRdb stores just in-frame clones and leaves some out. Here the sample spans some 100,000 clones, roughly 87% being singletons. The specimen was unstimulated CD4+ T cells sorted from spleen or lymph node cells, collected before transplant. The clonotype comes from a human donor who was the organ donor for an intestinal transplant. V gene TRBV11-2 combines with J gene TRBJ1-2; D might be TRBD1 (6 bases). DNA of the CDR3: TGTGCCAGCAGCTTAGAAACCCGGGGGCGCGGCTACACCTTC. As protein: CASSLETRGRGYTF.